The entry below gives a single T cell receptor (beta chain) sequence along with its context. Its antigen remains unknown. V shed 0 bases and J shed 1 base, with 8 bases lying between them. CDR1 is SGHDN and CDR2 is FVKESK in the germline V gene. There are 15 residues in the CDR3. This entry is derived from a study of cytomegalovirus exposure and HLA in healthy donors. Study-level information: A data release that came early held approximately 85 million unique TCRs from HLA-typed donors. Study-wide findings and caveats: Association of around 17,000 TCR beta sequences with HLA alleles was found at 0.05 false discovery rate in a later analysis. The study recorded 150 to 200 TCR beta chains that were cytomegalovirus-associated.

With 60 Vbeta and 13 Jbeta primers, the PCR was carried out. In the authors' workflow: The count from a later analysis was about 80 million unique TCR beta chains, around 11 million of them shared. TCRdb's copy holds only in-frame clones and misses some; the assay was immunoSEQ multiplex PCR. V and J calls and clone size are given by that table; D and trimming were obtained from the DNA. Counted here are roughly 110,000 clones, roughly 83% occurring once; the ten biggest clones make up about 3%. The clonotype originates from a woman between 18 and 29 years old in good health and CMV-seropositive. The chain combines TRBV14 with TRBJ2-3; TRBD2 is a possible D gene (5 bases). Specimen: PBMCs. This CDR3 reads CASSQELRGTDTQYF. CDR3 nucleotides: TGTGCCAGCAGCCAAGAGCTGAGGGGCACAGATACGCAGTATTTT.